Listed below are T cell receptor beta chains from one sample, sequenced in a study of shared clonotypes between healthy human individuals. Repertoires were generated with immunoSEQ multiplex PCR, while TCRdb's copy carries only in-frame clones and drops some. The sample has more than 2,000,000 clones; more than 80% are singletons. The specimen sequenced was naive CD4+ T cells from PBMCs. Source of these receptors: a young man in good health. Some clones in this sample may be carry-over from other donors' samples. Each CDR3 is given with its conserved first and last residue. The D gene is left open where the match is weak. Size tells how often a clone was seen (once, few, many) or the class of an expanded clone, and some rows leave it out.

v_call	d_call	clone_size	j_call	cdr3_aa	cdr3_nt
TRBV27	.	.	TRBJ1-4	CASAEQRTNEKLFF	TGTGCCAGCGCGGAACAGAGAACTAATGAAAAACTGTTTTTT
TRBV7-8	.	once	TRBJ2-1	CASSLARDEQFF	TGTGCCAGCAGCTTGGCGAGGGATGAGCAGTTCTTC
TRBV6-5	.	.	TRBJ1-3	CASSYASPGSGNTIYF	TGTGCCAGCAGTTACGCCAGTCCAGGGTCGGGAAACACCATATATTTT
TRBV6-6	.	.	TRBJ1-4	CASNPSGGPVEKLFF	TGTGCCAGCAACCCTTCGGGGGGCCCGGTCGAAAAACTGTTTTTT
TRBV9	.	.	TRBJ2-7	CASSALTSSEQYF	TGTGCCAGCAGCGCACTTACTAGCTCCGAGCAGTACTTC
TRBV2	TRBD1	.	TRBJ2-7	CASSEAPRTGNFYEQYF	TGTGCCAGCAGTGAAGCACCCCGGACAGGGAACTTCTACGAGCAGTACTTC
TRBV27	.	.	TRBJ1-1	CASTPRAGNTEAFF	TGTGCCAGCACCCCCCGGGCGGGAAACACTGAAGCTTTCTTT
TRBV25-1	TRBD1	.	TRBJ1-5	CASRGTGAQPQHF	TGTGCCAGCAGGGGGACAGGAGCACAGCCCCAGCATTTT
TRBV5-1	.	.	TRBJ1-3	CASSSTEGGNTIYF	TGCGCCAGCAGCTCGACAGAGGGGGGAAACACCATATATTTT
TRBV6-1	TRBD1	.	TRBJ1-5	CASSVRQGNQPQHF	TGTGCCAGCAGTGTAAGACAGGGGAATCAGCCCCAGCATTTT
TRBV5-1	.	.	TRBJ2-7	CASSFRQSGEQYF	TGCGCCAGCAGCTTTCGGCAGTCCGGCGAGCAGTACTTC
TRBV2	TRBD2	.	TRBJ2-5	CASSPTSGETQYF	TGTGCCAGCAGTCCGACTAGCGGAGAGACCCAGTACTTC
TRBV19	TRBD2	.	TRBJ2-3	CASSTEEGLVSDTQYF	TGTGCCAGTAGTACTGAAGAGGGACTAGTCTCAGATACGCAGTATTTT
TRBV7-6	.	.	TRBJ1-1	CASSLRLGGTAEAFF	TGTGCCAGCAGTCTTAGACTGGGAGGTACCGCTGAAGCTTTCTTT
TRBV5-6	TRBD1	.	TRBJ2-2	CASSRWDRAGTGELFF	TGTGCCAGCAGCCGATGGGACAGGGCGGGCACCGGGGAGCTGTTTTTT
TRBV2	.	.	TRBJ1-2	CASSEQQPGAGNGYTF	TGTGCCAGCAGTGAACAACAGCCAGGGGCCGGAAATGGCTACACCTTC
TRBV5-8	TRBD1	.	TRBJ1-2	CASSLARRQGGYGYTF	TGTGCCAGCAGCTTGGCAAGGCGACAGGGTGGCTATGGCTACACCTTC
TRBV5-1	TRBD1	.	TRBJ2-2	CASSLRQGSSGELFF	TGCGCCAGCAGCTTACGACAGGGATCGTCCGGGGAGCTGTTTTTT
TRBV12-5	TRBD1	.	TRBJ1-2	CASGLLSGQGASGYTF	TGTGCTAGTGGTCTTCTCTCGGGACAGGGGGCGTCCGGCTACACCTTC
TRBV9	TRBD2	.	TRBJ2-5	CASSEKGTTSSRETQYF	TGTGCCAGCAGCGAGAAGGGGACTACCTCAAGTCGGGAGACCCAGTACTTC
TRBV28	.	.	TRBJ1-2	CASSFSSGTGYGYTF	TGTGCCAGCAGTTTCTCTTCCGGGACGGGTTATGGCTACACCTTC
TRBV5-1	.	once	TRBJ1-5	CASSLFPAGPSNQPQHF	TGCGCCAGCAGCTTGTTCCCCGCGGGCCCGAGCAATCAGCCCCAGCATTTT
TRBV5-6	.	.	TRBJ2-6	CASSDGGYSGANVLTF	TGTGCCAGCAGTGATGGCGGGTACTCTGGGGCCAACGTCCTGACTTTC
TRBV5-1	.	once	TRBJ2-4	CASSLEGTKNIQYF	TGCGCCAGCAGCTTGGAAGGAACCAAAAACATTCAGTACTTC
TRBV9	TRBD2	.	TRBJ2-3	CASSRISGLAGGPADTQYF	TGTGCCAGCAGTCGGATTAGCGGACTAGCGGGAGGGCCGGCAGATACGCAGTATTTT
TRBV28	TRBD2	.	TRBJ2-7	CASGPPGGRAFEQYF	TGTGCCAGCGGGCCCCCTGGGGGGAGGGCCTTCGAGCAGTACTTC
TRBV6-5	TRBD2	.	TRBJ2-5	CASSPSWGEGETQYF	TGTGCCAGCAGTCCCTCTTGGGGGGAGGGAGAGACCCAGTACTTC
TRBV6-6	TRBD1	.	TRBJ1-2	CASSYTGQGGSYGYTF	TGTGCCAGCAGTTACACTGGACAGGGAGGATCCTATGGCTACACCTTC
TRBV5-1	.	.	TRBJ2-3	CASSLAWGGMTDTQYF	TGCGCCAGCAGCTTGGCCTGGGGCGGGATGACAGATACGCAGTATTTT
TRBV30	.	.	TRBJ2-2	CAWNSPGELFF	TGTGCCTGGAACAGCCCCGGGGAGCTGTTTTTT
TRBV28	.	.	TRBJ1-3	CASSFGGAGNTIYF	TGTGCCAGCAGTTTCGGGGGCGCGGGAAACACCATATATTTT
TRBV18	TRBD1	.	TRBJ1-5	CASSPTGGNQPQHF	TGTGCCAGCTCACCGACAGGGGGCAATCAGCCCCAGCATTTT
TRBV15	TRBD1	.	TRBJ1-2	CATSKQDRGLDGYTF	TGTGCCACCAGCAAACAAGACAGGGGGCTGGATGGCTACACCTTC
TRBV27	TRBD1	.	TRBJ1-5	CASSGGQGRSNQPQHF	TGTGCCAGCAGTGGGGGACAGGGGCGAAGCAATCAGCCCCAGCATTTT
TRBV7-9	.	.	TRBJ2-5	CASSLQETQYF	TGTGCCAGCAGCCTTCAAGAGACCCAGTACTTC
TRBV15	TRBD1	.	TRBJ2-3	CATSRGDRKSGDTQYF	TGTGCCACCAGCAGGGGGGACAGGAAAAGCGGAGATACGCAGTATTTT
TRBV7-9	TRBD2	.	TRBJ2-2	CASSLASGRNTGELFF	TGTGCCAGCAGCTTAGCTAGCGGGCGGAACACCGGGGAGCTGTTTTTT
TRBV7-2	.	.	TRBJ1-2	CASTLGQADYGYTF	TGTGCCAGCACCCTGGGGCAGGCTGACTATGGCTACACCTTC
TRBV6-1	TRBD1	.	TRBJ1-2	CASSSGGRYGYTF	TGTGCCAGCAGCTCAGGGGGCCGGTATGGCTACACCTTC
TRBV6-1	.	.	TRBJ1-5	CASSDVRQHNQPQHF	TGTGCCAGCAGTGACGTCCGACAACACAATCAGCCCCAGCATTTT
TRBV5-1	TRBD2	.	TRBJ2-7	CASSLDGLAGGEQYF	TGCGCCAGCAGCTTGGACGGACTAGCGGGAGGAGAGCAGTACTTC